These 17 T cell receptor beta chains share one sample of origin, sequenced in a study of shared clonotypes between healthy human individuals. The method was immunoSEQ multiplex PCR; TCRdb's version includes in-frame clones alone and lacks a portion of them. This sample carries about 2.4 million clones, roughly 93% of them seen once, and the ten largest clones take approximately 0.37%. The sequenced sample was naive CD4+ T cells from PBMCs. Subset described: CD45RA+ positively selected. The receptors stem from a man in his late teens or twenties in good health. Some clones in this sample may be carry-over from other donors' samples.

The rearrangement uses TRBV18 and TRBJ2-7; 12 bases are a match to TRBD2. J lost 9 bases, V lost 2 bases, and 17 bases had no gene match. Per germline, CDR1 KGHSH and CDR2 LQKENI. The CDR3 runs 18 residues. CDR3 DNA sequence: TGTGCCAGCTCACCAGGGGACCCGAGACTAGCGGGAGTCAGCGTGCAGTACTTC. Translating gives CASSPGDPRLAGVSVQYF.

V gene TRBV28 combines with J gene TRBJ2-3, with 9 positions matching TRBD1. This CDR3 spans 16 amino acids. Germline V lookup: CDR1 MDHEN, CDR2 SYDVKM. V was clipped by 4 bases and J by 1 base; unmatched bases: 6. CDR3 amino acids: CASSSTGGSRTDTQYF. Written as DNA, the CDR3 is TGTGCCAGCAGTTCGACAGGGGGATCGCGCACAGATACGCAGTATTTT.

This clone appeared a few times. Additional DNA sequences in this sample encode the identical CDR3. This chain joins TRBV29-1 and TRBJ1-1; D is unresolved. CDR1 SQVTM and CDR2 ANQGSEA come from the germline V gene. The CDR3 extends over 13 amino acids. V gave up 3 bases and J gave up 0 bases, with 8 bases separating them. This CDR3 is CSVDGSMNTEAFF. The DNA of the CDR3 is TGCAGCGTTGATGGCTCAATGAACACTGAAGCTTTCTTT.

The CDR3 loop reads CASSFVGRPQHF. The CDR3 region has the DNA TGTGCCAGCAGTTTCGTGGGGCGGCCCCAGCATTTT. The chain carries TRBV28 and TRBJ1-5; D perhaps matches TRBD1 (5 bases). V lost 3 bases to trimming and J lost 9 bases, with 9 bases between them. CDR1 is MDHEN, CDR2 SYDVKM, per germline. The CDR3 has 12 residues.

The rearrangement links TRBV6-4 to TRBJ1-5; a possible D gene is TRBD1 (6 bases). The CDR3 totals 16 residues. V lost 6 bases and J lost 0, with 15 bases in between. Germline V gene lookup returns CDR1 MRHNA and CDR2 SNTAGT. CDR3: CASRSGANYSNQPQHF. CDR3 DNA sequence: TGTGCCAGCAGGTCAGGGGCCAACTATAGCAATCAGCCCCAGCATTTT.

The DNA of the CDR3 is TGTGCCAGTAGTAAACGGATTAGCAATCAGCCCCAGCATTTT. Protein: CASSKRISNQPQHF. The chain couples TRBV19 to TRBJ1-5, with no clear D. The CDR3 loop spans 14 amino acids. Germline CDR1 LNHDA, CDR2 SQIVND (reference sequence). V was shortened by 4 bases and J by 0 bases, with 7 bases between the two germline ends.

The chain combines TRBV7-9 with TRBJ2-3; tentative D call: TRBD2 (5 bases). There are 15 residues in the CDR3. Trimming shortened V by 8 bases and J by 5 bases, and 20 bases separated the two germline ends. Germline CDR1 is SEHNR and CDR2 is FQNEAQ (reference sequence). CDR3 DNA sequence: TGTGCCAGCGCTCTCGGACGGGGTGAGCGAGATACGCAGTATTTT. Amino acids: CASALGRGERDTQYF.

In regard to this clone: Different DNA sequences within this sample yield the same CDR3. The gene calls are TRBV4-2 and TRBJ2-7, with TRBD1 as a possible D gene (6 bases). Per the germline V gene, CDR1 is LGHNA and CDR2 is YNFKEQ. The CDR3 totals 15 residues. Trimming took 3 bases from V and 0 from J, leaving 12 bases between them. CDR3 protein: CASSHGQTSSYEQYF. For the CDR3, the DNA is TGTGCCAGCAGCCATGGACAGACGAGCTCCTACGAGCAGTACTTC.

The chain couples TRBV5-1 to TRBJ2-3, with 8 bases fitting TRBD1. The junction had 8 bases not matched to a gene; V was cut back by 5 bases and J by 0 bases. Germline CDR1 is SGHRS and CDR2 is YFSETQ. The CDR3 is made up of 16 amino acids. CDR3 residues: CASSTLGQGSTDTQYF. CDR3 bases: TGCGCCAGCAGTACGTTAGGACAGGGCAGCACAGATACGCAGTATTTT.

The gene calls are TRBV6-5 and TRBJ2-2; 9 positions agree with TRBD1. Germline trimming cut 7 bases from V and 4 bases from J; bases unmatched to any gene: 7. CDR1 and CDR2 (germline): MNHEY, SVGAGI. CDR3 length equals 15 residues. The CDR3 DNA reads TGTGCCAGCACCAAAAACAGGGGGCGCACCGGGGAGCTGTTTTTT. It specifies CASTKNRGRTGELFF.

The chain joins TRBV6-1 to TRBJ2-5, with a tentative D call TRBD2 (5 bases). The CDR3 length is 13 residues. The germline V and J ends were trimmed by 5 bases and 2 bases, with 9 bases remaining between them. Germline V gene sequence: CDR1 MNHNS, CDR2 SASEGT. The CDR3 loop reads CASSPPGQETQYF. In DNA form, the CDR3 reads TGTGCCAGCAGTCCGCCGGGACAAGAGACCCAGTACTTC.

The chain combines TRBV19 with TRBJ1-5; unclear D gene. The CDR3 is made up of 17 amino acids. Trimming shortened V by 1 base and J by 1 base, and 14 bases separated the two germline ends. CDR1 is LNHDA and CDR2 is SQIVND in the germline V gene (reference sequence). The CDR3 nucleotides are TGTGCCAGTAGTATAGGAGTGGGTTCGGGGAGCAATCAGCCCCAGCATTTT. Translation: CASSIGVGSGSNQPQHF.

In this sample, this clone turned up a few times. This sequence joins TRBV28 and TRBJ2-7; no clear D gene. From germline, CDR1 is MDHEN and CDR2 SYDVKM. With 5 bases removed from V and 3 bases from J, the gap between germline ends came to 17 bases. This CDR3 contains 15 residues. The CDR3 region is CASSEDTSNSYEQYF. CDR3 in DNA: TGTGCCAGCAGTGAAGACACCTCAAACAGCTACGAGCAGTACTTC.

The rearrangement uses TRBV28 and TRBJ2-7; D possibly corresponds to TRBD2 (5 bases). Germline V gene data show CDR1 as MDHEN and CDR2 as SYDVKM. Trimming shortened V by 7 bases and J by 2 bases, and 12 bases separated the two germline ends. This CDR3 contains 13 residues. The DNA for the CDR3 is TGTGCCAGCACCCTGCCCGGGACCTACGAGCAGTACTTC. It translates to CASTLPGTYEQYF.

CDR3 bases: TGTGCCAGCTCACCAAGCCCGGGAGGGCGGTTCGGCACCGGGGAGCTGTTTTTT. It encodes CASSPSPGGRFGTGELFF. V usage is TRBV18 and J usage is TRBJ2-2, with 8 positions matching TRBD2. The germline V gene encodes CDR1 KGHSH and CDR2 LQKENI. The CDR3 totals 18 residues. V dropped 2 bases and J dropped 4; count of bases not matched to a gene: 12.

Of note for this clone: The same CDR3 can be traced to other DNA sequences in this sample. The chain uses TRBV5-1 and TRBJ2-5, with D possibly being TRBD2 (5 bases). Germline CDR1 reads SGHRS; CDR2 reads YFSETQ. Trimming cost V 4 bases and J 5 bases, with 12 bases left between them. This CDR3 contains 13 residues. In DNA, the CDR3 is TGCGCCAGCAGCCTCCGATCGGGGGAGACCCAGTACTTC. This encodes CASSLRSGETQYF.

The CDR3 coding sequence is TGTGCCAGCAGTAAGCGGGCGCCAAGGGAGCAGTTCTTC. It codes for CASSKRAPREQFF. The chain links TRBV27 to TRBJ2-1; D is possibly TRBD2 (6 bases). The CDR3 spans 13 residues. V was shortened by 5 bases and J by 10 bases, with 15 bases between the two germline ends. Germline V gives CDR1 MNHEY, CDR2 SMNVEV (reference sequence).